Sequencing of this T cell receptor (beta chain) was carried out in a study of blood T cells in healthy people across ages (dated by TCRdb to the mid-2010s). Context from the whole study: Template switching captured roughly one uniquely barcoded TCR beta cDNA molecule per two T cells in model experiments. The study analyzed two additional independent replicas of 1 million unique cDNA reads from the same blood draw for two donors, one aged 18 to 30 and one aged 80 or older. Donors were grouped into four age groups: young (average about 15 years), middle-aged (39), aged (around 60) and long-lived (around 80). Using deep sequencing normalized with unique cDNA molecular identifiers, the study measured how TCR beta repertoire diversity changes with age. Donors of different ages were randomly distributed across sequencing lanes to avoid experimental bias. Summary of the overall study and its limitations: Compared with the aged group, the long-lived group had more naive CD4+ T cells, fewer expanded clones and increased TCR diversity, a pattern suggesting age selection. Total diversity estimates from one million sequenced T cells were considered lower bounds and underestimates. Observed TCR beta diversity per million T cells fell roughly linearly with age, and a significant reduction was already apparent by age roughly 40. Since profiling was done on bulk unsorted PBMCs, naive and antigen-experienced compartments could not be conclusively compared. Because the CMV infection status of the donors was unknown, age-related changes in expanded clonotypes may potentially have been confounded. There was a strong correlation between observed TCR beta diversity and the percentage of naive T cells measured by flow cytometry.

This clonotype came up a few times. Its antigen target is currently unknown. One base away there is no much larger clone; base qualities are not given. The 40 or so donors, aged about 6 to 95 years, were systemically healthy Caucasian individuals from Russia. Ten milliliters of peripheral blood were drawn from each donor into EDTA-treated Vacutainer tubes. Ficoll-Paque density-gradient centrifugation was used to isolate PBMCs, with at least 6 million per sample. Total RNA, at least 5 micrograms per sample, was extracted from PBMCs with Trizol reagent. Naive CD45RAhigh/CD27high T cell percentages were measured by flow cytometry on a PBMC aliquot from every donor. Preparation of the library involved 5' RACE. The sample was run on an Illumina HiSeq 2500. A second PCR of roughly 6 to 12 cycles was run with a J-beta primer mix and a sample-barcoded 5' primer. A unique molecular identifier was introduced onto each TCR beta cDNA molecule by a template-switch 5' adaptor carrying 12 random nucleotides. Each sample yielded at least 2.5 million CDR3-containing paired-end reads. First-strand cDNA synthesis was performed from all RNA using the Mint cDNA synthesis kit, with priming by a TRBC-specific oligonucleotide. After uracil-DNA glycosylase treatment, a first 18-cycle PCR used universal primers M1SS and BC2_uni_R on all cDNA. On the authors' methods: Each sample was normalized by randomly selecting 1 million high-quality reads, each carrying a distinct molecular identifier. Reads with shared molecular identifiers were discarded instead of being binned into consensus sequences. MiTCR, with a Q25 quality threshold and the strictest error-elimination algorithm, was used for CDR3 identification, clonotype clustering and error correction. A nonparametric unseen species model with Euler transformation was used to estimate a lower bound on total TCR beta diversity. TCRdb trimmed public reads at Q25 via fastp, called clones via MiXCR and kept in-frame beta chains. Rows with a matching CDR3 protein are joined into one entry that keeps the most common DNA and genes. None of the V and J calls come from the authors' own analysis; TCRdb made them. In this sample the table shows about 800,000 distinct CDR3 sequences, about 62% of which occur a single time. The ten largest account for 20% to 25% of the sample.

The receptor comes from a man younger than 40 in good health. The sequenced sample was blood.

The DNA is as follows: TGCAGTGCTAGAGTCGTAGTTCGCGGAGGGGCCTATGGCTACACCTTC. Its protein reads: CSARVVVRGGAYGYTF. The sequence links TRBV20-1 to TRBJ1-2; D gene: possibly TRBD1, on 5 matching bases. V drops 1 base and J drops 4 bases, leaving 19 bases in between. Counted from cysteine to phenylalanine, this CDR3 has 16 amino acids. Kept here is only the CDR3 DNA, which spans 48 bases and is read in frame from base 1. Looking up the germline V gene (reference sequence) yields CDR1 DFQATT and CDR2 SNEGSKA.